The clone carrying this T cell receptor beta chain was detected only a few times. The data were produced by immunoSEQ multiplex PCR, yet TCRdb's version contains in-frame clones alone and is incomplete. Of tens of thousands of clones detected, roughly three quarters appear once; the ten largest clones hold approximately 5%. Deletions cut 6 bases from V and 9 bases from J, with 13 bases between. Germline CDR1 SNHLY, CDR2 FYNNEI. The CDR3 extends over 12 amino acids. The data were taken from a study of OX40 agonist ivuxolimab in advanced cancers. The specimen was CD4+ or CD8+ T cells sorted from blood, collected in a trial of the OX40 agonist ivuxolimab. The rearrangement links TRBV2 to TRBJ2-3; perhaps TRBD1 as D (5 bases). The clonotype was recovered from an adult with an advanced solid tumor such as melanoma, head and neck, liver or kidney cancer. The CDR3 nucleotides are TGTGCCAGCAGAGGTAGGGGTAGCACGCAGTATTTT. Its protein is CASRGRGSTQYF.